A selection of T cell receptor beta chains follows, all from one sample in a study of cytomegalovirus exposure and HLA in healthy donors. Clones were sequenced by immunoSEQ multiplex PCR, and TCRdb holds only the in-frame ones, with some missing. Of about 100,000 clones in the sample, 76% were seen once. Sequenced input: PBMCs. The receptors were sampled from a man aged 18 to 29 in good health and CMV-seronegative. CDR3s include the opening cysteine and the closing phenylalanine or tryptophan. A D gene is named only where the DNA matches it firmly. Clone size is shown for a subset of rows, as once, few, many or a class of expanded clone.

j_call,d_call,v_call,clone_size,cdr3_nt,cdr3_aa
TRBJ1-2,TRBD1,TRBV5-1,.,TGCGCCAGCAGCTCCGGACAGGGAGACTATGGCTACACCTTC,CASSSGQGDYGYTF
TRBJ1-6,.,TRBV6-5,.,TGTGCCAGCAGTTATCAGGGCTCCTATAATTCACCCCTCCACTTT,CASSYQGSYNSPLHF
TRBJ2-7,.,TRBV6-5,.,TGTGCCAGCAGTGCTGGTTTGAGGACCTACGAGCAGTACTTC,CASSAGLRTYEQYF
TRBJ2-3,TRBD2,TRBV6-4,.,TGTGCCAGCAGTGAGGGGACTAGCGGGGGGGATACGCAGTATTTT,CASSEGTSGGDTQYF
TRBJ2-7,.,TRBV13,.,TGTGCCAGCAGCTCCCGGGACACGTCCTACGAGCAGTACTTC,CASSSRDTSYEQYF
TRBJ1-1,.,TRBV2,few,TGTGCCAGCAGTCTGAACAGACAGCTGACCACTGAAGCTTTCTTT,CASSLNRQLTTEAFF
TRBJ1-5,.,TRBV18,.,TGTGCCAGCTCACCACCGAGGACAATAGGACAAAATCAGCCCCAGCATTTT,CASSPPRTIGQNQPQHF
TRBJ2-1,.,TRBV6-5,.,TGTGCCAGCAGTTACTCGGAACGGGGGTGGGCCGATGAGCAGTTCTTC,CASSYSERGWADEQFF
TRBJ2-1,TRBD2,TRBV27,.,TGTGCCAGCACCCGCCTGCGGGGGAACCACAATGAGCAGTTCTTC,CASTRLRGNHNEQFF
TRBJ2-1,.,TRBV7-3,.,TGTGCCAGCAGCTCCCAAAGAAACGGACCCCCGAGGGGGGAGCAGTTCTTC,CASSSQRNGPPRGEQFF
TRBJ2-3,TRBD2,TRBV10-3,few,TGTGCCATCAGTGAGCCGGGACTAGCGGGGGGTCGACGCACAGATACGCAGTATTTT,CAISEPGLAGGRRTDTQYF
TRBJ1-1,.,TRBV7-8,.,TGTGCCAGCAGCTTAGGGCAGGGCCTGAACACTGAAGCTTTCTTT,CASSLGQGLNTEAFF
TRBJ2-2,TRBD1,TRBV4-2,.,TGTGCCAGCAGCCAGGGACAGGGGGCAGCCGGGGAGCTGTTTTTT,CASSQGQGAAGELFF
TRBJ1-1,TRBD1,TRBV5-1,.,TGCGCCAGCAGCTTGGGAGGGGGCGAAATTGTAGCTTTCTTT,CASSLGGGEIVAFF
TRBJ2-6,TRBD1,TRBV28,.,TGTGCCAGCAGGGGGACAGGGGCTGGGGCCAACGTCCTGACTTTC,CASRGTGAGANVLTF
TRBJ2-7,TRBD1,TRBV6-5,.,TGTGCCCCCAGGGGGACAGGGGGCGGCGAGCAGTACTTC,CAPRGTGGGEQYF
TRBJ2-2,.,TRBV4-3,.,TGCGCCAGCAGCCAAACCACAGGGTTTCCGAACACCGGGGAGCTGTTTTTT,CASSQTTGFPNTGELFF
TRBJ1-1,.,TRBV29-1,.,TGCAGCGGAGCCTGGTCGCTGAACACTGAAGCTTTCTTT,CSGAWSLNTEAFF
TRBJ2-7,.,TRBV5-4,.,TGTGCCAGCAGCCCACAGGGACGGATCTACGAGCAGTACTTC,CASSPQGRIYEQYF
TRBJ2-7,.,TRBV5-4,once,TGTGCCAGCAGTCGAGGAGGTCTCTACGAGCAGTACTTC,CASSRGGLYEQYF
TRBJ2-4,TRBD2,TRBV4-2,.,TGTGCCAGCAGCCAAGACTTACCCGGGGCTAGCGGGGCCAAAAACATTCAGTACTTC,CASSQDLPGASGAKNIQYF
TRBJ1-1,.,TRBV4-2,few,TGTGCCAGCAGCCGCAGCGGCAGGACCTCTGAAGCTTTCTTT,CASSRSGRTSEAFF